Listed below are T cell receptor beta chains from one sample, sequenced in a study of blood T cell repertoires in COVID-19. Only in-frame clones appear in the TCRdb table, and some are missing; sequencing was by immunoSEQ multiplex PCR. The data contain 40,000 to 45,000 clones, roughly 90% of them singletons. Specimen: peripheral blood. Every receptor here comes from a human donor in a cohort sampled during active COVID-19. The CDR3 runs from the conserved cysteine through the conserved F or W. A D gene is named only where the DNA matches it firmly. Not every row has a clone size; where given, it reads once, few, many or a size class.

>TRBV10-3|NA|NA|TRBJ2-3
CAVGLTNAFDTQYF
TGTGCCGTTGGATTGACTAACGCCTTTGATACGCAGTATTTT
>TRBV6-5|NA|NA|TRBJ1-2
CASSYSSWPGGYTF
TGTGCCAGCAGTTACTCGTCCTGGCCGGGAGGCTACACCTTC
>TRBV19|NA|NA|TRBJ1-5
CASSIRPGDSNQPQHF
TGTGCCAGTAGTATCAGGCCGGGGGATAGCAATCAGCCCCAGCATTTT
>TRBV4-3|NA|NA|TRBJ1-4
CASSHSGAGAEKLFF
TGCGCCAGCAGCCACAGCGGGGCTGGGGCGGAAAAACTGTTTTTT
>TRBV5-1|NA|NA|TRBJ1-1
CASSLMGEGEAFF
TGCGCCAGCAGCTTGATGGGCGAGGGTGAAGCTTTCTTT
>TRBV18|NA|TRBD2|TRBJ2-1
CASSFGLAFNEQFF
TGTGCCAGCTCGTTCGGACTAGCGTTCAATGAGCAGTTCTTC
>TRBV29-1|NA|TRBD1|TRBJ2-7
CSVDRARGQGYEQYF
TGCAGCGTTGACAGGGCCAGGGGACAGGGTTACGAGCAGTACTTC
>TRBV19|NA|NA|TRBJ2-4
CASSRAAQNIQYF
TGTGCCAGTAGTAGGGCCGCGCAAAACATTCAGTACTTC
>TRBV28|NA|NA|TRBJ2-1
CASSRGAGPLSYNEQFF
TGTGCCAGCAGCAGGGGGGCAGGTCCCCTCTCCTACAATGAGCAGTTCTTC
>TRBV7-9|NA|NA|TRBJ1-2
CASSLDSGREDGYTF
TGTGCCAGCAGCTTGGACTCCGGCAGGGAGGATGGCTACACCTTC
>TRBV27|NA|TRBD1|TRBJ2-7
CASSLSNRQGGLYEQYF
TGTGCCAGCAGTTTATCGAATCGACAGGGCGGATTATACGAGCAGTACTTC
>TRBV6-2/TRBV6-3|once|NA|TRBJ1-1
CASSYLEGRAFF
TGTGCCAGCAGTTACTTGGAGGGGAGAGCTTTCTTT
>TRBV21-1|NA|NA|TRBJ2-7
CASRGSPDTSGSQGEQYF
TGTGCCAGCAGAGGGAGCCCCGACACTAGCGGGAGCCAAGGCGAGCAGTACTTC
>TRBV13|NA|TRBD1|TRBJ2-7
CASSLRQGTYEQYF
TGTGCCAGCAGCCTAAGACAGGGGACCTACGAGCAGTACTTC
>TRBV9|NA|TRBD1|TRBJ2-2
CASGDSNTGELFF
TGTGCCAGCGGGGACAGCAACACCGGGGAGCTGTTTTTT
>TRBV9|medium-sized|NA|TRBJ2-5
CASSSQGGGAQETQYF
TGTGCCAGCAGCTCTCAGGGTGGGGGGGCCCAAGAGACCCAGTACTTC
>TRBV5-1|NA|NA|TRBJ1-1
CASSPLSDTEAFF
TGCGCCAGCAGCCCCCTCAGCGACACTGAAGCTTTCTTT
>TRBV6-2/TRBV6-3|NA|TRBD1|TRBJ1-2
CASSYDGTGSYTF
TGTGCCAGCAGTTACGATGGGACAGGGAGCTACACCTTC
>TRBV27|NA|NA|TRBJ1-1
CASSSVRGTEAFF
TGTGCCAGCAGTTCCGTAAGGGGCACTGAAGCTTTCTTT
>TRBV3-1/TRBV3-2|NA|TRBD1|TRBJ2-3
CASSQDFGTASTDTQYF
TGTGCCAGCAGCCAAGATTTCGGGACAGCAAGCACAGATACGCAGTATTTT
>TRBV13|NA|TRBD2|TRBJ2-5
CASSSRPGGGETQYF
TGTGCCAGCAGCTCCCGCCCCGGCGGGGGGGAGACCCAGTACTTC
>TRBV24-1|once|NA|TRBJ2-5
CATSDLSGQAETQYF
TGTGCCACCAGTGATTTGAGCGGTCAAGCAGAGACCCAGTACTTC
>TRBV6-5|NA|TRBD1|TRBJ2-3
CASSGRGRGTDTQYF
TGTGCCAGCAGCGGCAGGGGGCGCGGGACAGATACGCAGTATTTT
>TRBV29-1|NA|TRBD1|TRBJ1-5
CSVHTGGVNQPQHF
TGCAGCGTGCACACAGGGGGAGTTAATCAGCCCCAGCATTTT
>TRBV28|NA|NA|TRBJ1-2
CASRGKGARGYTF
TGTGCCAGCAGGGGGAAAGGGGCGAGGGGCTACACCTTC
>TRBV6-1|NA|TRBD1|TRBJ1-6
CASSEEQGYSPLHF
TGTGCCAGCAGTGAAGAACAGGGGTATTCACCCCTCCACTTT
>TRBV27|NA|NA|TRBJ1-5
CASSRGTGANQPQHF
TGTGCCAGCAGTCGGGGGACGGGAGCCAATCAGCCCCAGCATTTT
>TRBV27|NA|NA|TRBJ1-2
CASSLSNRNNYGYTF
TGTGCCAGCAGTTTATCGAACAGAAATAACTATGGCTACACCTTC
>TRBV6-5|few|TRBD2|TRBJ2-3
CASSPSGIEADTQYF
TGTGCCAGCAGTCCTAGCGGGATTGAGGCAGATACGCAGTATTTT
>TRBV6-5|NA|NA|TRBJ2-1
CASSRKSGENEQFF
TGTGCCAGCAGCCGCAAGTCCGGGGAGAATGAGCAGTTCTTC
>TRBV21-1|NA|NA|TRBJ1-5
CASSSSRPDRGYNQPQHF
TGTGCCAGCAGCAGCTCCCGCCCGGACAGGGGGTACAATCAGCCCCAGCATTTT
>TRBV24-1|once|TRBD1|TRBJ1-2
CATSGGTGYGYTF
TGTGCCACCAGTGGAGGGACAGGGTATGGCTACACCTTC
>TRBV10-3|NA|NA|TRBJ2-7
CAISGGVLSYEQYF
TGTGCCATCAGTGGAGGAGTACTTTCCTACGAGCAGTACTTC
>TRBV2|NA|TRBD2|TRBJ2-2
CASSEGGAGELFF
TGTGCCAGCAGTGAGGGGGGGGCCGGGGAGCTGTTTTTT
>TRBV6-5|NA|TRBD1|TRBJ2-1
CASKDRGGSDEQFF
TGTGCCAGCAAAGACAGGGGAGGTAGCGACGAGCAGTTCTTC
>TRBV9|NA|TRBD2|TRBJ2-2
CASSVGSAGGLTGELFF
TGTGCCAGCAGCGTAGGATCGGCGGGAGGCCTCACCGGGGAGCTGTTTTTT
>TRBV4-3|NA|TRBD1|TRBJ1-4
CASSQGGTVATNEKLFF
TGCGCCAGCAGCCAAGGGGGGACAGTTGCAACTAATGAAAAACTGTTTTTT
>TRBV6-5|NA|NA|TRBJ1-1
CASRGGHGRAFF
TGTGCCAGCAGGGGCGGACACGGGCGAGCTTTCTTT
>TRBV5-5|NA|NA|TRBJ2-2
CASSLGFTANTGELFF
TGTGCCAGCAGCTTGGGATTTACTGCGAACACCGGGGAGCTGTTTTTT
>TRBV28|NA|TRBD2|TRBJ2-3
CASMRRGGTDTQYF
TGTGCCAGCATGCGGCGGGGGGGCACAGATACGCAGTATTTT
>TRBV12-3/TRBV12-4|NA|NA|TRBJ1-2
CASNVGGAYGYTF
TGTGCCAGCAACGTTGGGGGGGCGTATGGCTACACCTTC
>TRBV6-6|once|NA|TRBJ1-5
CASSYAEGNQPQHF
TGTGCCAGCAGTTATGCAGAGGGCAATCAGCCCCAGCATTTT
>TRBV3-1/TRBV3-2|NA|NA|TRBJ2-7
CASSPGTYFEQYF
TGTGCCAGCAGCCCCGGGACATACTTCGAGCAGTACTTC
>TRBV7-2|NA|TRBD2|TRBJ2-1
CASSLGLAGGSNEQFF
TGTGCCAGCAGCTTAGGGCTAGCGGGGGGTTCGAATGAGCAGTTCTTC
>TRBV18|NA|NA|TRBJ1-1
CASSKGQNTEAFF
TGTGCCAGCTCAAAGGGACAGAACACTGAAGCTTTCTTT
>TRBV27|NA|NA|TRBJ1-2
CASSRQVRGGYTF
TGTGCCAGCAGCCGACAGGTTCGTGGTGGCTACACCTTC
>TRBV30|NA|NA|TRBJ2-7
CASTRGANEQYF
TGTGCCAGCACCCGCGGTGCGAACGAGCAGTACTTC
>TRBV5-4|NA|TRBD1|TRBJ2-7
CATSHTGQPPGNF
TGTGCCACCTCCCATACGGGACAGCCTCCTGGGAACTTC
>TRBV7-8|NA|NA|TRBJ2-3
CASSFVGKRRDYIDTQYF
TGTGCCAGCAGCTTCGTGGGGAAGAGGCGGGATTATATAGATACGCAGTATTTT
>TRBV6-4|few|NA|TRBJ1-6
CASSYSYNSPLHF
TGTGCCAGCAGTTACTCCTATAATTCACCCCTCCACTTT
>TRBV7-9|few|NA|TRBJ2-2
CASSPRGQRNTGELFF
TGTGCCAGCAGCCCACGAGGACAGAGGAACACCGGGGAGCTGTTTTTT
>TRBV4-3|NA|TRBD2|TRBJ2-1
CASSQGGATSGNEQFF
TGCGCCAGCAGCCAAGGGGGGGCGACTAGCGGCAATGAGCAGTTCTTC
>TRBV7-2|NA|TRBD2|TRBJ2-7
CASSLRGSNEQYF
TGTGCCAGCAGCTTACGCGGGAGTAACGAGCAGTACTTC
>TRBV11-2|NA|NA|TRBJ2-4
CASSREGGAFGKNIQYF
TGTGCCAGCAGCCGAGAAGGGGGAGCCTTTGGCAAAAACATTCAGTACTTC
>TRBV11-2|once|TRBD1|TRBJ1-3
CASSPRTGGGSGNTIYF
TGTGCCAGCAGCCCAAGGACAGGGGGGGGATCTGGAAACACCATATATTTT